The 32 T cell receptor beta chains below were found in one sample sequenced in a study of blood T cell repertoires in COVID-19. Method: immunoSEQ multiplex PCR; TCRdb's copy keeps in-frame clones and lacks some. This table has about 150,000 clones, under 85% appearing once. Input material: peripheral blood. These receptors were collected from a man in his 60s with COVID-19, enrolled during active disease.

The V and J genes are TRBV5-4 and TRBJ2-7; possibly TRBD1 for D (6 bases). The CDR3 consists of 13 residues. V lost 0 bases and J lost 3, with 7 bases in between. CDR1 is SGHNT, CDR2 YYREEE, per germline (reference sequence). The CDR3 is CASSLDRDYEQYF. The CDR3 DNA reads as TGTGCCAGCAGCTTGGACAGGGACTACGAGCAGTACTTC.

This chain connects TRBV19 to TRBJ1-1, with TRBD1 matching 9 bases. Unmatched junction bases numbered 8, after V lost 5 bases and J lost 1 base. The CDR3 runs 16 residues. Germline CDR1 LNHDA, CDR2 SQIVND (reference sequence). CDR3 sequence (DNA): TGTGCCAGTAGTGTTCCTCCGGGACAGGGGAACACTGAAGCTTTCTTT. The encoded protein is CASSVPPGQGNTEAFF.

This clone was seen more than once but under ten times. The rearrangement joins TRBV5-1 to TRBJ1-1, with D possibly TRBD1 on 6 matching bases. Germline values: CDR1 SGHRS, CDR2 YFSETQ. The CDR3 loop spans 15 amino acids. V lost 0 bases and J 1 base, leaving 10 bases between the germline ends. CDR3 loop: CASSLEGQWNTEAFF. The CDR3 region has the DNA TGCGCCAGCAGCTTGGAAGGACAGTGGAACACTGAAGCTTTCTTT.

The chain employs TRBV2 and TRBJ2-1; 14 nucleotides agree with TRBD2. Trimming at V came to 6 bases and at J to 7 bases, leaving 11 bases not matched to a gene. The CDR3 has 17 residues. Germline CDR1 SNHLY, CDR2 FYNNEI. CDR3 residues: CASREGTSGREGNEQFF. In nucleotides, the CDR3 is TGTGCCAGCAGAGAGGGGACTAGCGGGAGAGAGGGGAATGAGCAGTTCTTC.

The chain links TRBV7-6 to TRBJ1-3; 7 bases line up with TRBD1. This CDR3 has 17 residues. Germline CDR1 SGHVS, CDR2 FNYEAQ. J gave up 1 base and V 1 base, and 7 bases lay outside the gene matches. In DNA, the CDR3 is TGTGCCAGCAGCTTAGTCCAGGGGGAGTCGTCTGGAAACACCATATATTTT. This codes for CASSLVQGESSGNTIYF.

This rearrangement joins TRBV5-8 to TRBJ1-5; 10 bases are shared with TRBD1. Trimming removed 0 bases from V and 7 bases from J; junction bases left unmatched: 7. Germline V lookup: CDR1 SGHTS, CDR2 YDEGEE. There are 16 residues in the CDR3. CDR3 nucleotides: TGTGCCAGCAGCTTGGCCCCCGGGACAGGGGTCCAGCCCCAGCATTTT. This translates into CASSLAPGTGVQPQHF.

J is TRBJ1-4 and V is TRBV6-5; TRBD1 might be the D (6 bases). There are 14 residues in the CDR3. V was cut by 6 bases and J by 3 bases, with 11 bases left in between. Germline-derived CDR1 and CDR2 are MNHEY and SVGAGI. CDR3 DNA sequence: TGTGCCAGCAGACAGGGAACGGCTAATGAAAAACTGTTTTTT. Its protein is CASRQGTANEKLFF.

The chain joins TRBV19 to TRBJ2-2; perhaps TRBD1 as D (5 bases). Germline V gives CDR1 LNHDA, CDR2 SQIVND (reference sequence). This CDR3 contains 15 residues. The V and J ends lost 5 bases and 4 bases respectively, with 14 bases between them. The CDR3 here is CASSGQGGGTGELFF. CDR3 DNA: TGTGCCAGTAGTGGGCAGGGTGGTGGCACCGGGGAGCTGTTTTTT.

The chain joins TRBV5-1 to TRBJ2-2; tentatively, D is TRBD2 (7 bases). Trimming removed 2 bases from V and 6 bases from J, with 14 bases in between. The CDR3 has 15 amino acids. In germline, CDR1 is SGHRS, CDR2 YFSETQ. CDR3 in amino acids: CASSLGGAQSGELFF. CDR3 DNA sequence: TGCGCCAGCAGCTTAGGGGGGGCGCAATCCGGGGAGCTGTTTTTT.

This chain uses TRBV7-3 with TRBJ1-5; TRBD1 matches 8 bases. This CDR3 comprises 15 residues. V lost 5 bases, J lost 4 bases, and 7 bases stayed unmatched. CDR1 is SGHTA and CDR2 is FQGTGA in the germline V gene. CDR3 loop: CASSRLDRVNQPQHF. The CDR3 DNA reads TGTGCCAGCAGCCGACTGGACAGGGTGAATCAGCCCCAGCATTTT. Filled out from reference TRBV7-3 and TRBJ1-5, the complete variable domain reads GAGVSQTPSNKVTEKGKYVELRCDPISGHTALYWYRQSLGQGPEFLIYFQGTGAADDSGLPNDRFFAVRPEGSVSTLKIQRTERGDSAVYLCASSRLDRVNQPQHFGDGTRLSIL.

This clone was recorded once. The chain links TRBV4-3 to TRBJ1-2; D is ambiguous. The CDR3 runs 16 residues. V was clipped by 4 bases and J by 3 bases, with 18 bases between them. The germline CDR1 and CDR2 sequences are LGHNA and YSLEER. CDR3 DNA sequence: TGCGCCAGCAGCCCCGCGATGAGGGAAACGTACTATGGCTACACCTTC. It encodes CASSPAMRETYYGYTF.

CDR3 sequence (DNA): TGTGCCAGCAGTTTATGGGGGGGCGCGGGTGAAAAACTGTTTTTT. This translates into CASSLWGGAGEKLFF. The V gene is TRBV27, the J gene TRBJ1-4, with D possibly matching TRBD1 (6 bases). CDR1 is MNHEY and CDR2 is SMNVEV in the germline V gene (reference sequence). Trimming removed 1 base at V and 7 bases at J, with 13 bases between. The CDR3 has 15 residues. Full variable domain (rest looked up from reference TRBV27 and TRBJ1-4): EAQVTQNPRYLITVTGKKLTVTCSQNMNHEYMSWYRQDPGLGLRQIYYSMNVEVTDKGDVPEGYKVSRKEKRNFPLILESPSPNQTSLYFCASSLWGGAGEKLFFGSGTQLSVL.

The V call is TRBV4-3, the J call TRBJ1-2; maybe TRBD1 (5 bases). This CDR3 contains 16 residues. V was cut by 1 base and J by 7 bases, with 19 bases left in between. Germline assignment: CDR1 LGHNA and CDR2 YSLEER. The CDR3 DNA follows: TGCGCCAGCAGCCAAGGGTCAGGGTTCACGTTTGGTGGCTACACCTTC. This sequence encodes CASSQGSGFTFGGYTF.

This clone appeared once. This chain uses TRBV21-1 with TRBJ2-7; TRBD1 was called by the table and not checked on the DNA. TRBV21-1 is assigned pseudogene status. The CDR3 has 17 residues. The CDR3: CASITLSGGTGGYEQYF. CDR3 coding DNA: TGTGCCAGCATAACGCTATCAGGTGGGACAGGGGGGTACGAGCAGTACTTC.

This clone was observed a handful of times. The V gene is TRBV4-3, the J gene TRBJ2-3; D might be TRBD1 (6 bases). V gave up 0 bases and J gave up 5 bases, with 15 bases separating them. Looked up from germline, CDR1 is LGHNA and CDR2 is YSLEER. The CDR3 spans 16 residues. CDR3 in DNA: TGCGCCAGCAGCCAAGATGATATACAGGGTATAGATACGCAGTATTTT. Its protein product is CASSQDDIQGIDTQYF.

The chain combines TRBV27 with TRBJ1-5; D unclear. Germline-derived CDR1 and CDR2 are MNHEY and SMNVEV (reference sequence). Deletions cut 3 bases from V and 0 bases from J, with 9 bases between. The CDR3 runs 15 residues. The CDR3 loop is CASSFRRDSNQPQHF. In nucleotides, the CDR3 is TGTGCCAGCAGTTTCCGCCGGGATAGCAATCAGCCCCAGCATTTT.

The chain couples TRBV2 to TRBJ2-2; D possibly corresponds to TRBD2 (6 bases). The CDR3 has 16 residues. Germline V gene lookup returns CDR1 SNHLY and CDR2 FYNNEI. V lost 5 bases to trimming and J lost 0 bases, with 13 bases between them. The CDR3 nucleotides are TGTGCCAGCAGTCCGGGACTGATTTCGAACACCGGGGAGCTGTTTTTT. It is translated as CASSPGLISNTGELFF.

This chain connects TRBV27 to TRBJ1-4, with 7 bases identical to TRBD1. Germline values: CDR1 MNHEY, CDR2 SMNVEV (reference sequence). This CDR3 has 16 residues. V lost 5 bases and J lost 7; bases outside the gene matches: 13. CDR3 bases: TGTGCCAGCAGTCCTGCCGTAGACAGGGTTGGTGAAAAACTGTTTTTT. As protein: CASSPAVDRVGEKLFF.

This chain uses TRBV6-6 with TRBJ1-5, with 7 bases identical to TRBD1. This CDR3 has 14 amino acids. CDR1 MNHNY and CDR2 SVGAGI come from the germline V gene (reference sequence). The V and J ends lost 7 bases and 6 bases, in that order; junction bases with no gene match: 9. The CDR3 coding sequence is TGTGCCAGCAAAGGGCAGGGGGAGGTTCAGCCCCAGCATTTT. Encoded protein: CASKGQGEVQPQHF.

The CDR3 coding sequence is TGTGCCAGTAGTAAAGCTGACTCGTACAATGAGCAGTTCTTC. This codes for CASSKADSYNEQFF. V gene TRBV19 combines with J gene TRBJ2-1, with D hard to call. Looked up from germline, CDR1 is LNHDA and CDR2 is SQIVND (reference sequence). CDR3 length equals 14 residues. The germline V and J ends were trimmed by 4 bases and 4 bases, with 11 bases remaining between them.

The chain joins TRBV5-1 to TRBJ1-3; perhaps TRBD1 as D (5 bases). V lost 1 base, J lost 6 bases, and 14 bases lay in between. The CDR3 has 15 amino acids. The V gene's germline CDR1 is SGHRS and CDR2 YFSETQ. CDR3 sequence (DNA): TGCGCCAGCAGCTTGCCGTCAGGGACTCAAAACACCATATATTTT. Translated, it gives CASSLPSGTQNTIYF.

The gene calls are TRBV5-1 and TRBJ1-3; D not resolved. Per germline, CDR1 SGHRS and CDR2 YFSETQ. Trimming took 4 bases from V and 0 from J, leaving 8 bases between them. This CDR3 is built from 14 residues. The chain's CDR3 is CASSPMSSGNTIYF. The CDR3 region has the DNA TGCGCCAGCAGCCCTATGAGCTCTGGAAACACCATATATTTT.

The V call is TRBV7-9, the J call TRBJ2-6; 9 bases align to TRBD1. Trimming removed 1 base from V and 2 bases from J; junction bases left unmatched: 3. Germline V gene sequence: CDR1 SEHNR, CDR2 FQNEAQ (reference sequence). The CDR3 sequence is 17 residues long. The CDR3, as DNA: TGTGCCAGCAGCTTAGGTACAGGGGGCGCTGGGGCCAACGTCCTGACTTTC. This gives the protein CASSLGTGGAGANVLTF.

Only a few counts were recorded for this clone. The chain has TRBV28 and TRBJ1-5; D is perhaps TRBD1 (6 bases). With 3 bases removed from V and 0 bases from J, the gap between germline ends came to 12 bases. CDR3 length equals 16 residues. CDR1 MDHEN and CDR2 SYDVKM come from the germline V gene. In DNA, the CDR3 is TGTGCCAGCAGTTTCTCCTCAGGGGATAGCAATCAGCCCCAGCATTTT. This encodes CASSFSSGDSNQPQHF.

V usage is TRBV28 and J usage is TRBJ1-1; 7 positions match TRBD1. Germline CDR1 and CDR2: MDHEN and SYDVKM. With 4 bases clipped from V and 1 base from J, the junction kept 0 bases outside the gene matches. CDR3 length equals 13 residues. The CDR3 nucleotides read TGTGCCAGCAGTTGGGACAGGAACACTGAAGCTTTCTTT. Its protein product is CASSWDRNTEAFF.

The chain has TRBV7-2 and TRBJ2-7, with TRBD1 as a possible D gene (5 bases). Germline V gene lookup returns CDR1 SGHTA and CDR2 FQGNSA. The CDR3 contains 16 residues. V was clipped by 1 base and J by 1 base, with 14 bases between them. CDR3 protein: CASSLVSAGNSYEQYF. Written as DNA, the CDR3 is TGTGCCAGCAGCTTAGTCTCGGCAGGGAATTCCTACGAGCAGTACTTC.

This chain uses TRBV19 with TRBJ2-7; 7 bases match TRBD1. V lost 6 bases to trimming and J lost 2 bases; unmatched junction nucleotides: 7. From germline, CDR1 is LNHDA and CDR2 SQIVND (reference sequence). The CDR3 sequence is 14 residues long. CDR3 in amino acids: CASSVTGNPYEQYF. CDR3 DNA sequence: TGTGCCAGTAGCGTGACAGGGAACCCCTACGAGCAGTACTTC.

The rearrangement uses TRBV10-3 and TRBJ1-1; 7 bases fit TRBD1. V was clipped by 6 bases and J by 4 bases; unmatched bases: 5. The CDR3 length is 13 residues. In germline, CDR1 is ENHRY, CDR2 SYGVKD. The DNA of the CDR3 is TGTGCCATCAGCGGTCGGGACAGCACTGAAGCTTTCTTT. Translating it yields CAISGRDSTEAFF.

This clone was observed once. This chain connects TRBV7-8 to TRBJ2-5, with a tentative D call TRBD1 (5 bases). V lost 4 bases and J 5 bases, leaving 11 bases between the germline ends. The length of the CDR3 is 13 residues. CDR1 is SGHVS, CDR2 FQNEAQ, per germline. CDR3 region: CASSSDRGETQYF. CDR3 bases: TGTGCCAGCAGCTCTGACAGAGGCGAGACCCAGTACTTC.

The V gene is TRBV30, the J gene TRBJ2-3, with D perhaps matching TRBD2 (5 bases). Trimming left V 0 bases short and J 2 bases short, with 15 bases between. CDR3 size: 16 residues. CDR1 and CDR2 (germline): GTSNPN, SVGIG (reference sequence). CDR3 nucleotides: TGTGCCTGGAGTGTTCTCCGATCGGGAATCACAGATACGCAGTATTTT. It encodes CAWSVLRSGITDTQYF.

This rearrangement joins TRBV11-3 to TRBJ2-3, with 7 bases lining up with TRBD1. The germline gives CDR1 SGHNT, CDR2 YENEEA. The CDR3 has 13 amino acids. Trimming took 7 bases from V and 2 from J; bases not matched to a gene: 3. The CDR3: CASKGTDTDTQYF. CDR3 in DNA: TGTGCCAGCAAAGGGACAGACACAGATACGCAGTATTTT.

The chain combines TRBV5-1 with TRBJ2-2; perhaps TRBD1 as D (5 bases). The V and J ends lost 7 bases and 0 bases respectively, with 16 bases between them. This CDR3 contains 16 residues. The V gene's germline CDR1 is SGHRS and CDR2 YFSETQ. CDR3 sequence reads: CASAPARGANTGELFF. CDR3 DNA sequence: TGCGCCAGCGCTCCGGCTAGGGGTGCGAACACCGGGGAGCTGTTTTTT.